The clone carrying this T cell receptor beta chain was picked up many times. The antigen is undetermined. The sample belongs to a study of early T cells in non-severe SARS-CoV-2 infection. Across the study: The input, bulk RNA from unsorted whole blood, was sequenced, and chains were unpaired. Study results and limitations: Using VDJdb, the matching emphasized anti-spike CD8 responses while missing private and CD4 specificities.

In the library, individual cDNA molecules carried attached unique molecular identifiers. TCRdb redid the calling of the 5' RACE reads with MiXCR, one entry per CDR3 protein. This sample has about 19,000 distinct CDR3 sequences, with roughly 6.1% found just once. Germline V gives CDR1 MDHEN, CDR2 SYDVKM. V lost 1 base to trimming and J lost 4 bases, with 10 bases between them. The CDR3 has 14 residues. The sequenced sample was whole blood. This TCR was recovered from an adult who was a healthcare worker with PCR-confirmed SARS-CoV-2 infection or an uninfected control (not recorded which). The chain uses TRBV28 and TRBJ2-5; a possible D gene is TRBD1 (6 bases). CDR3 DNA: TGTGCCAGCAGTTTATACGACAGGTTAGAGACCCAGTACTTC. As protein: CASSLYDRLETQYF.